The source of this T cell receptor (beta chain) is a study of blood T cells in healthy people across ages. PCR was performed a second time for about 7 to 12 cycles using a sample-barcoded 5' primer and a J-beta primer mix. TCRdb reprocessed the 5' RACE reads via MiXCR and lists one record per CDR3 protein. The top ten clones hold around 37% of a sample with hundreds of thousands of distinct CDR3 sequences, under 65% of them seen once. The study drew donors from healthy Caucasian individuals in Russia aged roughly 6 to 90. The germline CDR1 and CDR2 sequences are DFQATT and SNEGSKA (reference sequence). CDR3 length: 14 amino acids. Between the trimmed V and J ends, which lost 3 bases and 2 bases, there was a span of 11 bases.

Material for sequencing was blood. The chain links TRBV20-1 to TRBJ2-1; D perhaps matches TRBD2 (7 bases). This receptor was obtained from a man aged 55 to 70 in good health. The CDR3 region is CSARLGGAYNEQFF. The CDR3 DNA is TGCAGTGCTAGGCTAGGGGGGGCCTACAATGAGCAGTTCTTC.